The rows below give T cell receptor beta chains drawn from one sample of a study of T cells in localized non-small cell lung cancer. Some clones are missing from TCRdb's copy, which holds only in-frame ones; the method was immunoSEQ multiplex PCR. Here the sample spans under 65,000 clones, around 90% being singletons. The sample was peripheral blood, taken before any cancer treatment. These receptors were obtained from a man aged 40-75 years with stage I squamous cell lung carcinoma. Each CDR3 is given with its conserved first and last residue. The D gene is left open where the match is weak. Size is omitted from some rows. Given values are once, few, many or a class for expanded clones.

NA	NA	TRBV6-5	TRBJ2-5	CASTGEETQYF	TGTGCCAGCACAGGGGAAGAGACCCAGTACTTC
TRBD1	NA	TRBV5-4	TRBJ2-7	CASSLGANRGSGGEQYF	TGTGCCAGCAGCTTGGGGGCTAACAGGGGTAGTGGAGGCGAGCAGTACTTC
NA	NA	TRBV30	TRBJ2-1	CAWRTAGYYNEQFF	TGTGCCTGGAGGACGGCAGGGTATTACAATGAGCAGTTCTTC
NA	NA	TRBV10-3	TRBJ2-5	CAISESQEVGETQYF	TGTGCCATCAGTGAGTCCCAGGAGGTCGGGGAGACCCAGTACTTC
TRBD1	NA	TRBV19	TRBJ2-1	CASSTRQGINEQFF	TGTGCCAGTAGTACGCGACAGGGTATCAATGAGCAGTTCTTC
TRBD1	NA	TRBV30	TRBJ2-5	CAWSATGVGETQYF	TGTGCCTGGAGCGCAACAGGGGTTGGGGAGACCCAGTACTTC
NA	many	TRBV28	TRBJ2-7	CASSLTADLSYEQYF	TGTGCCAGCAGTTTGACAGCGGACCTCTCCTACGAGCAGTACTTC
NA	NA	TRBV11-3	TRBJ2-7	CASSPGGRSYEQYF	TGTGCCAGCAGCCCGGGGGGCCGCTCCTACGAGCAGTACTTC
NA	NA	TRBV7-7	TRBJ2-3	CASSLGGTSTDTQYF	TGTGCTAGCAGCCTGGGGGGTACTAGCACAGATACGCAGTATTTT
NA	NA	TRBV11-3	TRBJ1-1	CASSLERDTEAFF	TGTGCCAGCAGCTTAGAGAGGGACACCGAAGCTTTCTTT
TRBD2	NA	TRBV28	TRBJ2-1	CASIKLAGSSYNEQFF	TGTGCCAGCATTAAACTAGCGGGGAGCTCCTACAATGAGCAGTTCTTC
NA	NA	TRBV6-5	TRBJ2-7	CASSVSGPSYEQYF	TGTGCCAGCAGTGTGAGCGGACCCTCCTACGAGCAGTACTTC
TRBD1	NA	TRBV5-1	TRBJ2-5	CASSLGQAQETQYF	TGCGCCAGCAGCTTAGGACAGGCCCAAGAGACCCAGTACTTC
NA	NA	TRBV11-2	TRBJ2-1	CASSLISDSYNEQFF	TGTGCCAGCAGCTTGATCTCAGACTCCTACAATGAGCAGTTCTTC
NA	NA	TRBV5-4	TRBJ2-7	CASSLPGPYEQYF	TGTGCCAGCAGCTTACCGGGCCCCTACGAGCAGTACTTC
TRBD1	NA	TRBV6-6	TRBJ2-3	CASRIQGVDTQYF	TGTGCCAGCAGAATACAGGGGGTAGATACGCAGTATTTT
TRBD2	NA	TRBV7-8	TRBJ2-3	CASSLELAGGYSTDTQYF	TGTGCCAGCAGCTTAGAACTAGCGGGAGGTTATAGCACAGATACGCAGTATTTT
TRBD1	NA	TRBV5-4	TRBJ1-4	CASSPGQGAEEKLFF	TGTGCCAGCAGCCCAGGACAGGGGGCGGAAGAAAAACTGTTTTTT
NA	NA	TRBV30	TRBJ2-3	CAVNWGMASTDTQYF	TGTGCCGTCAACTGGGGGATGGCTAGCACAGATACGCAGTATTTT
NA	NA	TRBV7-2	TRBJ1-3	CASSLFVGRGNTIYF	TGTGCCAGCAGCTTATTTGTGGGTAGGGGAAACACCATATATTTT
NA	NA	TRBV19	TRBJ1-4	CASSPTGTENEKLFF	TGTGCCAGTAGTCCAACCGGGACGGAAAATGAAAAACTGTTTTTT
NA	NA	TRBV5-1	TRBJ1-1	CASSLEEANTEAFF	TGCGCCAGCAGCTTGGAAGAGGCGAACACTGAAGCTTTCTTT
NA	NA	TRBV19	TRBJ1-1	CASSVVGRSTEAFF	TGTGCCAGTAGCGTGGTCGGCAGGAGCACTGAAGCTTTCTTT
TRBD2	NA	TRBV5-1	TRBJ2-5	CASGWTSGPQETQYF	TGCGCCAGCGGTTGGACTAGCGGTCCCCAAGAGACCCAGTACTTC
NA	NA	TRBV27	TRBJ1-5	CASSPSFNQPQHF	TGTGCCAGCAGTCCTTCGTTCAATCAGCCCCAGCATTTT
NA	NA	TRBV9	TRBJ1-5	CASSTSFYSRVRQPQHF	TGTGCCAGCAGCACTAGTTTCTACTCCAGGGTTCGTCAGCCCCAGCATTTT
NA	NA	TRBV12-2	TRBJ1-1	CASRSAQDTEAFF	TGTGCAAGTCGCTCAGCCCAGGACACTGAAGCTTTCTTT
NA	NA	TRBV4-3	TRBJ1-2	CASSPNGVGYGYTF	TGCGCCAGCAGCCCTAACGGGGTTGGCTATGGCTACACCTTC
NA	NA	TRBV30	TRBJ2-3	CAWLRSDTQYF	TGTGCCTGGCTCAGGAGCGATACGCAGTATTTT
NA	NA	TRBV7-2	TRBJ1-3	CASSPPSSVLSGNTIYF	TGTGCCAGCAGTCCCCCGTCAAGTGTCCTCTCTGGAAACACCATATATTTT
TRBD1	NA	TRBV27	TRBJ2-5	CASSSLPDRVEETQYF	TGTGCCAGCAGTTCTCTCCCCGACAGGGTTGAGGAGACCCAGTACTTC
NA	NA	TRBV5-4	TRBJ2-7	CASSLGVGDYEQYF	TGTGCCAGCAGCTTGGGCGTGGGCGACTACGAGCAGTACTTC
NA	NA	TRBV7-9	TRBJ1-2	CASSLEGGYGYGYTF	TGTGCCAGCAGCTTAGAGGGGGGGTACGGCTATGGCTACACCTTC
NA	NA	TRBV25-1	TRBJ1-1	CASSGGTDEAFF	TGTGCCAGCAGTGGCGGGACGGATGAAGCTTTCTTT
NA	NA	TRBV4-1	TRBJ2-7	CASSPPSYEQYF	TGCGCCAGCAGCCCTCCCTCCTACGAGCAGTACTTC
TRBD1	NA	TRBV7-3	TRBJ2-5	CASSPGTGGWETQYF	TGTGCCAGCAGCCCTGGGACAGGGGGATGGGAGACCCAGTACTTC
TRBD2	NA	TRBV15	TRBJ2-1	CATSRTGLALNEQFF	TGTGCCACCAGCAGAACGGGACTAGCACTCAATGAGCAGTTCTTC
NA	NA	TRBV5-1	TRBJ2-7	CASSFQQGYEQYF	TGCGCCAGCAGCTTTCAACAGGGCTACGAGCAGTACTTC